One and the same sample provided the 16 T cell receptor beta chains below, sequenced in a study of T cell repertoires in cytomegalovirus infection. TCRdb ran MiXCR on the reads and lists one entry per CDR3 protein. Seen here are 250,000 or so distinct CDR3 sequences, approximately 13% observed once, and the top ten hold approximately 1.8%. The sample taken for sequencing was PBMCs. Receptors originate from a human donor in good health (CMV status not recorded). Some clones in this sample may be carry-over from other donors' samples.

This clonotype showed up just a few times. The V call is TRBV5-6, the J call TRBJ2-1; the D gene is possibly TRBD1 (5 bases). Germline V gene sequence: CDR1 SGHDT, CDR2 YYEEEE. This CDR3 spans 14 amino acids. V was clipped by 0 bases and J by 8 bases, with 12 bases between them. The CDR3 nucleotides read TGTGCCAGCAGCTTGGGGACACCAGGCGATGAGCAGTTCTTC. The encoded protein is CASSLGTPGDEQFF.

V and J are TRBV5-4 and TRBJ2-5; 8 positions match TRBD1. CDR3 length: 14 amino acids. Germline V gene sequence: CDR1 SGHNT, CDR2 YYREEE (reference sequence). V lost 4 bases and J lost 1; bases outside the gene matches: 3. The CDR3 spells CASSAGGFQETQYF. In DNA, the CDR3 is TGTGCCAGCAGCGCAGGGGGCTTCCAAGAGACCCAGTACTTC.

This clonotype was observed a few times. The chain combines TRBV10-3 with TRBJ2-5; D perhaps matches TRBD1 (6 bases). Germline CDR1 is ENHRY and CDR2 is SYGVKD. The CDR3 contains 13 residues. V was trimmed by 10 bases and J by 2 bases, leaving 14 bases between them. The CDR3: CATRGNPQETQYF. CDR3 nucleotides: TGTGCCACCAGGGGTAACCCGCAAGAGACCCAGTACTTC.

A few counts support this clonotype. V gene TRBV7-9 combines with J gene TRBJ2-5, with 11 bases identical to TRBD2. This CDR3 region has 16 residues. The germline CDR1 and CDR2 sequences are SEHNR and FQNEAQ (reference sequence). V was pared by 5 bases and J by 1 base, with 6 bases of the junction left unmatched. The CDR3 DNA reads as TGTGCCAGCAGCGGGGGACTAGCGGCACCCCAAGAGACCCAGTACTTC. Its protein is CASSGGLAAPQETQYF.

This chain joins TRBV4-2 and TRBJ2-5; unclear D gene. Germline V CDR1 and CDR2: LGHNA, YNFKEQ. The CDR3 spans 15 residues. The ends were cut back, 0 bases at V and 5 bases at J, with 13 bases in the middle. CDR3 sequence: CASSQEFLTAETQYF. As DNA, the CDR3 is TGTGCCAGCAGCCAAGAATTCCTTACAGCGGAGACCCAGTACTTC.

This clonotype was counted many times. CDR3 bases: TGTGCCAGCAGCGGACTGAGCTCCTACAATGAGCAGTTCTTC. It encodes CASSGLSSYNEQFF. The chain joins TRBV11-2 to TRBJ2-1; a possible D gene is TRBD2 (5 bases). Trimming shortened V by 5 bases and J by 0 bases, and 8 bases separated the two germline ends. From germline, CDR1 is SGHAT and CDR2 FQNNGV. This CDR3 has 14 amino acids.

This clonotype was counted many times. The chain has TRBV12-3 or TRBV12-4 and TRBJ1-1; D unclear. The CDR3 contains 13 residues. The V end lost 5 bases, the J end lost 1 base, and 8 bases lay between the germline ends. The CDR3 DNA follows: TGTGCCAGCAGTCCAAGACAGAACACTGAAGCTTTCTTT. Amino acids: CASSPRQNTEAFF.

CDR3 in DNA: TGTGCCAGCAGCTTTACAGGTTTTATGTACGAGCAGTACTTC. Translating it yields CASSFTGFMYEQYF. The genes are TRBV11-2 and TRBJ2-7, with D perhaps matching TRBD1 (5 bases). The V and J ends lost 3 bases and 4 bases respectively, with 13 bases between them. Germline CDR1 SGHAT, CDR2 FQNNGV. This CDR3 spans 14 amino acids.

This chain uses TRBV19 with TRBJ1-1, with no clear D. V gave up 5 bases and J gave up 3 bases, with 10 bases separating them. Germline V CDR1 and CDR2: LNHDA, SQIVND (reference sequence). The length of the CDR3 is 13 residues. CDR3 amino acids: CASSARGYTEAFF. CDR3 bases: TGTGCCAGTAGTGCCCGGGGTTACACTGAAGCTTTCTTT.

At least ten counts were recorded for this clonotype. The chain recombines TRBV7-2 with TRBJ1-1; D might be TRBD1 (5 bases). Looked up from germline, CDR1 is SGHTA and CDR2 is FQGNSA. The CDR3 totals 12 residues. V lost 5 bases and J 8 bases, leaving 12 bases between the germline ends. The CDR3 sequence is CASSTLSGEAFF. The CDR3 DNA reads TGTGCCAGCAGCACCTTATCAGGGGAAGCTTTCTTT.

At least ten counts were recorded for this clonotype. This sequence joins TRBV7-2 and TRBJ2-4; D is ambiguous. Germline CDR1 reads SGHTA; CDR2 reads FQGNSA. The CDR3 sequence is 14 residues long. V lost 0 bases to trimming and J lost 7 bases, with 10 bases between them. The CDR3 nucleotides are TGTGCCAGCAGCTTAGCCCCAGCAAAGAACATTCAGTACTTC. It yields the protein CASSLAPAKNIQYF.

Turning to this clonotype: A much larger clonotype is one base distant, so this may be a read error. The chain joins TRBV11-3 to TRBJ1-1; tentative D call: TRBD1 (6 bases). CDR1 is SGHNT and CDR2 is YENEEA in the germline V gene. The CDR3 consists of 13 residues. The V end was cut by 1 base, the J end by 8 bases, with 11 bases between. CDR3 region: CASSLVGGGEAFF. CDR3 nucleotides: TGTGCCAGCAGCTTAGTAGGGGGGGGGGAAGCTTTCTTT.

The chain uses TRBV18 and TRBJ1-2; perhaps TRBD1 as D (6 bases). The germline CDR1 and CDR2 sequences are KGHSH and LQKENI. This CDR3 has 14 residues. V gave up 6 bases and J gave up 2 bases, with 13 bases separating them. The CDR3 bases are TGTGCCAGCTCCCCCACTGGACAGAACTATGGCTACACCTTC. The encoded protein is CASSPTGQNYGYTF. Full variable domain (remainder filled in from reference TRBV18 and TRBJ1-2): NAGVMQNPRHLVRRRGQEARLRCSPMKGHSHVYWYRQLPEEGLKFMVYLQKENIIDESGMPKERFSAEFPKEGPSILRIQQVVRGDSAAYFCASSPTGQNYGYTFGSGTRLTVV.

The table lists this clonotype with many counts. The gene calls are TRBV7-2 and TRBJ2-2, with 9 bases aligning to TRBD1. CDR3 size: 14 residues. Per germline, CDR1 SGHTA and CDR2 FQGNSA. The V and J ends lost 8 bases and 5 bases, in that order; junction bases with no gene match: 6. CDR3 loop: CASRDGQGTGELFF. DNA for the CDR3: TGTGCCAGCCGAGACGGACAGGGGACCGGGGAGCTGTTTTTT.

This clonotype was observed at least ten times. The chain employs TRBV7-2 and TRBJ1-5; the D is unclear. The V gene's germline CDR1 is SGHTA and CDR2 FQGNSA. CDR3 size: 16 residues. Trimming took off 4 bases at V and 3 bases at J, with 16 bases between the two ends. CDR3 residues: CASSWRGPGVNQPQHF. CDR3 DNA: TGTGCCAGCAGCTGGCGTGGCCCTGGGGTCAATCAGCCCCAGCATTTT.

The chain uses TRBV7-9 and TRBJ2-3; 10 bases are a match to TRBD2. The V segment lost 5 bases and the J segment 7 bases; nucleotides outside the gene matches: 12. The V gene's germline CDR1 is SEHNR and CDR2 FQNEAQ (reference sequence). This CDR3 is built from 16 residues. This CDR3 reads CASSKQKREGQNTQYF. Here the CDR3 DNA reads TGTGCCAGCAGCAAACAGAAGCGGGAGGGCCAAAATACGCAGTATTTT.